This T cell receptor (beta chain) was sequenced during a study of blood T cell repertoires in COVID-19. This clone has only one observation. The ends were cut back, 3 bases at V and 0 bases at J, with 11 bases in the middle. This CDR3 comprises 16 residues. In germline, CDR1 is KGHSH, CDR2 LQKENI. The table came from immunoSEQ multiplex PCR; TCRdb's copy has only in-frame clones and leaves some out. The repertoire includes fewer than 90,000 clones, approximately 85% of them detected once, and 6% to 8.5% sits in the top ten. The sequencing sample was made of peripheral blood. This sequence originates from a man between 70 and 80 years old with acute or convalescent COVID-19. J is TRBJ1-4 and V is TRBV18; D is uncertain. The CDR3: CASSPGGFTTNEKLFF. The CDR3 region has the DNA TGTGCCAGCTCACCCGGCGGGTTTACAACTAATGAAAAACTGTTTTTT.